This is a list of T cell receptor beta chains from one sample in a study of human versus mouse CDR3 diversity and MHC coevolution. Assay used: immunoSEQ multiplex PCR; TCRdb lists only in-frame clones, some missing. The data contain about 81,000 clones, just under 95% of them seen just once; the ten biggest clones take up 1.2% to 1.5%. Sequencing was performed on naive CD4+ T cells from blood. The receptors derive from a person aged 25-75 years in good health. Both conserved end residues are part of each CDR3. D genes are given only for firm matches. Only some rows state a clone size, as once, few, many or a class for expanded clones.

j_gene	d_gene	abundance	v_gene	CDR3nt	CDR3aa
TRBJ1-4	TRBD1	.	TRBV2	TGTGCCAGCAGGAGAACAGGGGGATCAACTAATGAAAAACTGTTTTTT	CASRRTGGSTNEKLFF
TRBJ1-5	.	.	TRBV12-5	TGTGCTAGTGGCCGCCCAACACAGGGCTGGGGTCAGCCCCAGCATTTT	CASGRPTQGWGQPQHF
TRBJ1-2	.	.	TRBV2	TGTGCCAGCAGTTTCGACAGTTTGTCTCCTAGTGGCTACACCTTC	CASSFDSLSPSGYTF
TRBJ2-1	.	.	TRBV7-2	TGTGCCAGCAGCTTAAGTACCGGGAGCTCCTACAATGAGCAGTTCTTC	CASSLSTGSSYNEQFF
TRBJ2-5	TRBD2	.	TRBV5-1	TGCGCCAGCAGCTTAGCGGGAGGGGGCCAAGAGACCCAGTACTTC	CASSLAGGGQETQYF
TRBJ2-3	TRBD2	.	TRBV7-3	TGTGCCAGCAGCTTAGCGACTAGCGGGGGGTCAGATACGCAGTATTTT	CASSLATSGGSDTQYF
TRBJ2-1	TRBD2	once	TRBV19	TGTGCCAGTAGTATGCGCGGGGGGGCCAATGAGCAGTTCTTC	CASSMRGGANEQFF
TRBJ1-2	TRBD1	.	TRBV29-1	TGCAGCGTGAGAACCGGGACAGGGGGCTTGGGGTATGGCTACACCTTC	CSVRTGTGGLGYGYTF
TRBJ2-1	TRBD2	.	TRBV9	TGTGCCAGCAGCGTGGGACTAGCGGGACAGGCTGAGCAGTTCTTC	CASSVGLAGQAEQFF
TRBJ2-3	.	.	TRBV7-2	TGTGCCAGCAGCCCACCCCCTAGCAGGGGAGGGGCAGATACGCAGTATTTT	CASSPPPSRGGADTQYF
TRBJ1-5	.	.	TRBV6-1	TGTGCCAGTCTGGAGGTACGGAATCAGCCCCAGCATTTT	CASLEVRNQPQHF
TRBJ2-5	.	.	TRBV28	TGTGCCAGCAGCCCCGGTTCGGCGGTCGCGTACCAAGAGACCCAGTACTTC	CASSPGSAVAYQETQYF
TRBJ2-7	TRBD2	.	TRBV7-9	TGTGCCAGCAGCCTGGCGGGGGGCGACTCCTACGAGCAGTACTTC	CASSLAGGDSYEQYF
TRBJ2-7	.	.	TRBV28	TGTGCCAGCATTCAGGGCCCATCCTACGAGCAGTACTTC	CASIQGPSYEQYF
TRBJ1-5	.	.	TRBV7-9	TGTGCCAGCAGCCAGGACAGTTCCTTGAATCAGCCCCAGCATTTT	CASSQDSSLNQPQHF
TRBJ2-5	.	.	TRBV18	TGTGCCAGCTCACCATTTTCCAGGGGACAAGAGACCCAGTACTTC	CASSPFSRGQETQYF
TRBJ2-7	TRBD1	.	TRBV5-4	TGTGCCAGCAGTAGTATTACAGGGGCCTGGGAGCAGTACTTC	CASSSITGAWEQYF
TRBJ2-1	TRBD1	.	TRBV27	TGTGCCAGCAGTTTATCGATAACCCCCCCCGCCGACAGGGAGACCTACAATGAGCAGTTCTTC	CASSLSITPPADRETYNEQFF
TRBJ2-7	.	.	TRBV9	TGTGCCAGCAGCGTAGACCGACAGACCTACGAGCAGTACTTC	CASSVDRQTYEQYF
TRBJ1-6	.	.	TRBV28	TGTGCCAGCAGTTCCGGAAGCGGGGACTCCTATAATTCCCCCCTCCACTTT	CASSSGSGDSYNSPLHF